This T cell receptor (beta chain) was captured by sequencing in a study of Ad26.COV2.S vaccination and SARS-CoV-2 variants. Study-level background: Once, or twice with 56 days between doses, Ad26.COV2.S was given intramuscularly.

Only in-frame clones appear in the TCRdb table, and some are missing; sequencing was by immunoSEQ multiplex PCR. Of about 680,000 clones listed, about 90% are singletons. Documented treatment: about 20 received Ad26.COV2.S at low or high dose, single or two shots; roughly 5 received placebo; per-sample allocation not given. Sampling took place 63 days after the first vaccine or placebo injection. As to this clone: No antigen is known for it.

Study results and limitations: Responses of T cells in total may have been underestimated by the TCR breadth and depth analyses.

The material sequenced was peripheral blood, taken in a trial of Ad26.COV2.S vaccine versus placebo. The receptor was derived from a person between 18 and 65 years old who received the Ad26.COV2.S COVID-19 vaccine or a placebo.

The CDR3: CASSLEVAGGRETQYF. CDR3 in DNA: TGTGCCAGCAGCCTGGAGGTAGCGGGGGGCAGAGAGACCCAGTACTTC. The rearrangement links TRBV11-1 to TRBJ2-5; 10 positions agree with TRBD2. The length of the CDR3 is 16 residues. Germline CDR1 is SGHAT and CDR2 is FQDESV (reference sequence). J was trimmed by 4 bases and V by 5 bases; bases with no gene match: 10.